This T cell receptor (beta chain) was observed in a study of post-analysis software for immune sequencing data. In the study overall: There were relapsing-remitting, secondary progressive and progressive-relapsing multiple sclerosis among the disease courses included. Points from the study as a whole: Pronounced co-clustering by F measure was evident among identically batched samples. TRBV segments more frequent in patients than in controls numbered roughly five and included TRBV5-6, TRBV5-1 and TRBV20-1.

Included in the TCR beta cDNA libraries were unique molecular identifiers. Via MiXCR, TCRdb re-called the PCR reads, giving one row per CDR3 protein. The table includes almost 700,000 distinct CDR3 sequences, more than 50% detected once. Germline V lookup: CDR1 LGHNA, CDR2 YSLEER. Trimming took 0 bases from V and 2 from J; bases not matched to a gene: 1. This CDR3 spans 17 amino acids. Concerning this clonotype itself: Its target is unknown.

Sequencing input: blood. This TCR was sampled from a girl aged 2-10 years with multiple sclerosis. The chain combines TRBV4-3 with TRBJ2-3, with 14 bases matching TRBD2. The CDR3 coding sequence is TGCGCCAGCAGCCAAGAGGGACTAGCGGGGGCCACAGATACGCAGTATTTT. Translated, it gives CASSQEGLAGATDTQYF.